This T cell receptor beta chain was captured by sequencing in a study of a mutant IDH1 vaccine in newly diagnosed glioma. Study in general: Patients were pretreated with radiotherapy, temozolomide, or both, mostly both.

Using immunoSEQ multiplex PCR, the repertoire was profiled, and TCRdb retains in-frame clones only, with some absent. The data hold tens of thousands of clones, with roughly two thirds observed a single time. The germline CDR1 and CDR2 sequences are LGHNA and YNFKEQ. The CDR3 has 13 residues. V dropped 2 bases and J dropped 4 bases, with 5 bases sitting between them. As to time point: week 11, during vaccination. Every single dose of the vaccine, 300 ug of mutant IDH1 20-mer peptide, came with topical imiquimod. A remark on this clone: Its antigen is unidentified.

The material was peripheral blood mononuclear cells (PBMCs), obtained from a glioma patient whose treatment included an IDH1 peptide vaccine. The chain joins TRBV4-2 to TRBJ2-2; D is uncertain. The sequence came from a man aged 18 to 35 with glioma. Some clones in this sample may be carry-over from other donors' samples. The CDR3: CASSQWGTGELFF. The CDR3 DNA is TGTGCCAGCAGCCAATGGGGCACCGGGGAGCTGTTTTTT.